These T cell receptor beta chains were read from a single sample in a study of beta chain features in type 1 diabetes. TCRdb's copy holds only in-frame clones and misses some; the assay was immunoSEQ multiplex PCR. Seen here are about 160,000 clones, around 9.7% observed once, and the top ten hold around 0.64%. The source material was central memory CD4+ T cells from blood. These receptors came from a woman aged 25 to 39 with type 1 diabetes. The CDR3 runs from the conserved cysteine through the conserved F or W. D genes are given only for firm matches. Part of the rows lack a size; the others show once, few, many or a class for expanded clones.

j_call	v_call	d_call	clone_size	cdr3_aa	cdr3_nt
TRBJ2-3	TRBV4-1	TRBD2	many	CASSVAGGGDTQYF	TGCGCCAGCTCGGTAGCGGGAGGTGGGGATACGCAGTATTTT
TRBJ2-5	TRBV11-1	NA	few	CASSLALDQETQYF	TGTGCCAGCAGCTTAGCGCTAGACCAAGAGACCCAGTACTTC
TRBJ1-5	TRBV4-1	NA	many	CASSQRPAGDSNQPQHF	TGCGCCAGCAGCCAACGCCCGGCAGGGGATAGCAATCAGCCCCAGCATTTT
TRBJ1-2	TRBV2	NA	NA	CASSATPGYGYTF	TGTGCCAGCAGTGCAACACCGGGTTATGGCTACACCTTC
TRBJ2-2	TRBV25-1	NA	NA	CASSDQNGGGELFF	TGTGCCAGCAGTGACCAGAATGGTGGCGGGGAGCTGTTTTTT
TRBJ1-5	TRBV19	TRBD1	NA	CASSRTRGTGSSNQPQHF	TGTGCCAGTAGTAGAACGCGTGGGACAGGGAGTAGCAATCAGCCCCAGCATTTT
TRBJ1-1	TRBV18	NA	few	CASSPFRGNTEAFF	TGTGCCAGCTCACCATTCAGGGGGAACACTGAAGCTTTCTTT
TRBJ2-7	TRBV6-5	NA	NA	CASSSPGGRSYEQYF	TGTGCCAGCAGTTCGCCCGGGGGAAGGTCTTACGAGCAGTACTTC
TRBJ2-1	TRBV7-9	TRBD1	few	CASSPGGRWTSANNEQFF	TGTGCCAGCAGCCCAGGGGGCCGTTGGACAAGCGCCAACAATGAGCAGTTCTTC
TRBJ2-6	TRBV19	TRBD1	few	CASSITWTGGGTGANVLTF	TGTGCCAGTAGTATAACTTGGACAGGGGGCGGAACTGGGGCCAACGTCCTGACTTTC
TRBJ2-3	TRBV7-8	NA	NA	CASSLEGRGDTQYF	TGTGCCAGCAGCTTAGAGGGCCGGGGAGATACGCAGTATTTT
TRBJ2-7	TRBV7-3	TRBD2	few	CASSLNLAGEQYF	TGTGCCAGCAGCTTAAACCTAGCGGGAGAGCAGTACTTC
TRBJ2-3	TRBV7-9	TRBD2	few	CASSFPPRLAGSTDTQYF	TGTGCCAGCAGCTTTCCACCCAGACTAGCGGGGTCCACAGATACGCAGTATTTT
TRBJ2-4	TRBV7-9	NA	few	CASSLVTGGAAKNIQYF	TGTGCCAGCAGCTTAGTAACTGGGGGCGCGGCCAAAAACATTCAGTACTTC
TRBJ1-2	TRBV5-6	TRBD1	few	CASSTSTGDRIDGYTF	TGTGCCAGCAGCACTTCGACAGGGGACAGAATTGATGGCTACACCTTC
TRBJ2-5	TRBV11-3	NA	NA	CASSLGGEETQYF	TGTGCCAGCAGCTTAGGGGGAGAGGAGACCCAGTACTTC
TRBJ2-5	TRBV7-8	NA	few	CASIGLTGQETQYF	TGTGCCAGCATTGGACTGACAGGACAAGAGACCCAGTACTTC
TRBJ2-7	TRBV7-9	NA	NA	CASSPRGGGYKNPYEQYF	TGTGCCAGCAGCCCAAGAGGAGGAGGGTACAAAAACCCCTACGAGCAGTACTTC
TRBJ2-4	TRBV4-1	NA	NA	CASSQPREAKNIQYF	TGCGCCAGCAGCCAACCAAGGGAGGCCAAAAACATTCAGTACTTC
TRBJ2-5	TRBV28	TRBD2	NA	CASRGTRFGTQYF	TGTGCCAGCAGGGGGACTAGATTCGGGACCCAGTACTTC
TRBJ2-1	TRBV28	NA	NA	CASSLTGSYNEQFF	TGTGCCAGCAGCCTTACCGGGTCCTACAATGAGCAGTTCTTC
TRBJ2-7	TRBV30	NA	NA	CAWSGGTYEQYF	TGTGCCTGGAGTGGCGGCACCTACGAGCAGTACTTC